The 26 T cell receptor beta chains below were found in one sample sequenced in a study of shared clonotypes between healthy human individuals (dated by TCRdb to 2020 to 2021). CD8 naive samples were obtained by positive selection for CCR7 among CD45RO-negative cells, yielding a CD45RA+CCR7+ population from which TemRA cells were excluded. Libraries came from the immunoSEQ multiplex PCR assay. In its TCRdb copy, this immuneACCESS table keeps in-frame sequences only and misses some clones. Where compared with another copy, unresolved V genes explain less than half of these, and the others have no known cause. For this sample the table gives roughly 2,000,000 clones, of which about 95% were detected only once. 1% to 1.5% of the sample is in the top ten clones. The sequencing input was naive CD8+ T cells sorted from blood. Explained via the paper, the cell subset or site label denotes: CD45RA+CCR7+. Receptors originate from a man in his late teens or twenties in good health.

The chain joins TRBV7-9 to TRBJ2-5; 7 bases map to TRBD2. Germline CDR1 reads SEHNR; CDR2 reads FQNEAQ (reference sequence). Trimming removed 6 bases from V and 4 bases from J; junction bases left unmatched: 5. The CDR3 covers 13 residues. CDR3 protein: CASRAGLGETQYF. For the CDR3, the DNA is TGTGCCAGCAGAGCGGGGCTTGGAGAGACCCAGTACTTC.

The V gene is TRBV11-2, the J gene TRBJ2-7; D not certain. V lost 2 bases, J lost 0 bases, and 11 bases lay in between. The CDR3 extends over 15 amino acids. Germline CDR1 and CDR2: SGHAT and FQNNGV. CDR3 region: CASSLNTYSSYEQYF. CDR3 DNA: TGTGCCAGCAGCTTAAATACGTACAGCTCCTACGAGCAGTACTTC.

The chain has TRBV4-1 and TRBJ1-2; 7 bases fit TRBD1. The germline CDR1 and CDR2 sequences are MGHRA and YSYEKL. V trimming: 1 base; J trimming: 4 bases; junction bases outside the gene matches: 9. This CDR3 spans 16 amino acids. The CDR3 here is CASSQVLGRGIYGYTF. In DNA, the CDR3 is TGCGCCAGCAGCCAAGTTTTAGGCAGGGGGATCTATGGCTACACCTTC.

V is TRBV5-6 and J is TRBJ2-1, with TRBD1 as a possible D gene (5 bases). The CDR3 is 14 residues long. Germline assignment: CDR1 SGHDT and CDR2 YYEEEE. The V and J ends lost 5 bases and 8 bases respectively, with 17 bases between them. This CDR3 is CASSSTSGFDEQFF. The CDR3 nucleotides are TGTGCCAGCAGTTCAACTTCAGGGTTCGATGAGCAGTTCTTC.

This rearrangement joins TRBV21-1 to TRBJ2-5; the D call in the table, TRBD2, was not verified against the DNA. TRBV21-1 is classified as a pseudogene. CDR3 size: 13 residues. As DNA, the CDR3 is TGTGCCAGCAGCCCAATGGACTCCTCTGCCCAGTACTTC. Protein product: CASSPMDSSAQYF.

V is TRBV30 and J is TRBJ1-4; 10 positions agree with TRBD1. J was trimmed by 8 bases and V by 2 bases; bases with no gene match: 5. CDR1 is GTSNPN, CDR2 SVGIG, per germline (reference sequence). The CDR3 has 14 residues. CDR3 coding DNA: TGTGCCTGGAGTTTGGGACAGGGGAGCGAAAAACTGTTTTTT. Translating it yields CAWSLGQGSEKLFF.

The CDR3: CAISEPWTGPRGGYTF. The CDR3 DNA reads TGTGCCATCAGTGAGCCTTGGACAGGTCCAAGGGGTGGCTACACCTTC. V gene TRBV10-3 combines with J gene TRBJ1-2, with 7 bases that match TRBD1. Germline V CDR1 and CDR2: ENHRY, SYGVKD. This CDR3 has 16 residues. After removal of 2 bases from V and 7 bases from J, the junction contained 13 bases not matched to a gene.

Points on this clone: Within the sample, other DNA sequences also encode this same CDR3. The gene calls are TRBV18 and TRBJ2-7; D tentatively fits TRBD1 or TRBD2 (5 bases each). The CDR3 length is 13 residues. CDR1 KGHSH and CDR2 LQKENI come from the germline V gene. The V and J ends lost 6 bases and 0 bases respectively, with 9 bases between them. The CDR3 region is CASSGRDSYEQYF. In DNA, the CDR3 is TGTGCCAGCTCGGGACGGGACTCCTACGAGCAGTACTTC.

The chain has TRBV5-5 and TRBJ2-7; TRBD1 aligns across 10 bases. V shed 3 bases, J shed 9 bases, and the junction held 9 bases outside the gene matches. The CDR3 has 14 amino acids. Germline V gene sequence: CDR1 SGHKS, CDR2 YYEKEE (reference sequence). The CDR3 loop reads CASSYGTGDLGQYF. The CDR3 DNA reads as TGTGCCAGCAGCTACGGGACAGGGGATTTGGGGCAGTACTTC.

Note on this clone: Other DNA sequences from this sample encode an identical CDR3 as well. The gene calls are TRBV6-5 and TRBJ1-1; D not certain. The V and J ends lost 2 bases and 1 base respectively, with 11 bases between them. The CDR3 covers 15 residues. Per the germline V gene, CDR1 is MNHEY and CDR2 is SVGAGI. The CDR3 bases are TGTGCCAGCAGTTACAGTGAAGGCCCGAACACTGAAGCTTTCTTT. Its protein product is CASSYSEGPNTEAFF.

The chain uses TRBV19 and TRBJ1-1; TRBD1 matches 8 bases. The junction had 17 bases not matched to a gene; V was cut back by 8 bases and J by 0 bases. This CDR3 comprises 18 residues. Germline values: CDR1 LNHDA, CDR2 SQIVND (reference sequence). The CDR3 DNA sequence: TGTGCCAGTCCGCCCGTCGGAGGACAGGGACCCATGAACACTGAAGCTTTCTTT. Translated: CASPPVGGQGPMNTEAFF.

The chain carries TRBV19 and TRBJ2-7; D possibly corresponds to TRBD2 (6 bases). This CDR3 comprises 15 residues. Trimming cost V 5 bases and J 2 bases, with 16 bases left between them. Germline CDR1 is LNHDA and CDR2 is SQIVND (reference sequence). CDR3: CASSPAGPSTYEQYF. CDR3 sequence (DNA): TGTGCCAGTAGTCCCGCGGGGCCGAGCACCTACGAGCAGTACTTC.

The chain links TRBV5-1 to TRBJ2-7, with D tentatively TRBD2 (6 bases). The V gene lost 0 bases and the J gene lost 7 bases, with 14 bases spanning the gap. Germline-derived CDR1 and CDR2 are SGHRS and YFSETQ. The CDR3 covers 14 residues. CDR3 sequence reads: CASSLGSGGREQYF. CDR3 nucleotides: TGCGCCAGCAGCTTGGGTAGCGGAGGCCGGGAGCAGTACTTC.

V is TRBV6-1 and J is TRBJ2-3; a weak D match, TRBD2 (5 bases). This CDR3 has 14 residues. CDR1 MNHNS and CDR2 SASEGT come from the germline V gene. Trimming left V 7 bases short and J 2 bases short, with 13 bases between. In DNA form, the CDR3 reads TGTGCCAGCACCCGCCTGAGGGTCACAGATACGCAGTATTTT. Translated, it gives CASTRLRVTDTQYF.

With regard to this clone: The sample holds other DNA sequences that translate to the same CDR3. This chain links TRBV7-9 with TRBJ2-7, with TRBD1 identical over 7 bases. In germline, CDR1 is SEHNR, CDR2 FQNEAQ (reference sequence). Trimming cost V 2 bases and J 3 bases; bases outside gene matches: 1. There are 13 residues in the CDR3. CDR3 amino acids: CASSLTGVYEQYF. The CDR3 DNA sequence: TGTGCCAGCAGCTTAACAGGGGTCTACGAGCAGTACTTC.

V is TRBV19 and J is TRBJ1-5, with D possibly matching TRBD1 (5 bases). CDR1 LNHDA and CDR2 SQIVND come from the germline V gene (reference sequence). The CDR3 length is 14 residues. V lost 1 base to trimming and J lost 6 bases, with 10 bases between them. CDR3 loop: CASSIGHGGQPQHF. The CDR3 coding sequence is TGTGCCAGTAGTATAGGACACGGGGGTCAGCCCCAGCATTTT.

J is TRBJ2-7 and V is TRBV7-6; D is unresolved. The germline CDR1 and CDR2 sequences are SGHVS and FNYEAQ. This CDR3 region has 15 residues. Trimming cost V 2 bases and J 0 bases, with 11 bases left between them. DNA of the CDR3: TGTGCCAGCAGCTTATATCAGGATAGCTCCTACGAGCAGTACTTC. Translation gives CASSLYQDSSYEQYF. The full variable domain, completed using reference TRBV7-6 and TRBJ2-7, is GAGVSQSPRYKVTKRGQDVALRCDPISGHVSLYWYRQALGQGPEFLTYFNYEAQQDKSGLPNDRFSAERPEGSISTLTIQRTEQRDSAMYRCASSLYQDSSYEQYFGPGTRLTVT.

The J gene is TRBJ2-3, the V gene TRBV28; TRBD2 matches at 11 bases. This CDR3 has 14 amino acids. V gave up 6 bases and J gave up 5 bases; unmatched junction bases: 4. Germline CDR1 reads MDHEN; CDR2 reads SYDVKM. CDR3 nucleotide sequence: TGTGCCAGCAGCTCCGGACTAGCGGGAGATACGCAGTATTTT. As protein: CASSSGLAGDTQYF.

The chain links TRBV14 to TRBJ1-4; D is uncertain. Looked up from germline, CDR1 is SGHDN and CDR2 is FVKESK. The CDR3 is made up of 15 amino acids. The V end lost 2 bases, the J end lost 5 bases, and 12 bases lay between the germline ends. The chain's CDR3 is CASSQHAGINEKLFF. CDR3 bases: TGTGCCAGCAGCCAACATGCAGGAATAAATGAAAAACTGTTTTTT.

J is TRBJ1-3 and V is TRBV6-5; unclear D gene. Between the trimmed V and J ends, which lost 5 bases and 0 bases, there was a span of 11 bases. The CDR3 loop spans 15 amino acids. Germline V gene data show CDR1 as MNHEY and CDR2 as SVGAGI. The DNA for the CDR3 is TGTGCCAGCAGTACTACAGCCTACTCTGGAAACACCATATATTTT. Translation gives CASSTTAYSGNTIYF.

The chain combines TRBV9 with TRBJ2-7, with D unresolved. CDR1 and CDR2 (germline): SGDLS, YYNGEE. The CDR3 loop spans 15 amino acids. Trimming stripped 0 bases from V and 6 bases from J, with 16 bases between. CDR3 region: CASSVDGGATFEQYF. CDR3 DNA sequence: TGTGCCAGCAGCGTAGATGGCGGAGCAACGTTCGAGCAGTACTTC.

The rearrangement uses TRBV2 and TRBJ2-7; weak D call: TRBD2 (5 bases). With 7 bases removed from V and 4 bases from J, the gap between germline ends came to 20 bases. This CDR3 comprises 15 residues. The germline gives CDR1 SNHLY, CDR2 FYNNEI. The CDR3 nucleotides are TGTGCCAGCAAATCTGAGGGCTTAGAAGTTTACGAGCAGTACTTC. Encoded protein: CASKSEGLEVYEQYF.

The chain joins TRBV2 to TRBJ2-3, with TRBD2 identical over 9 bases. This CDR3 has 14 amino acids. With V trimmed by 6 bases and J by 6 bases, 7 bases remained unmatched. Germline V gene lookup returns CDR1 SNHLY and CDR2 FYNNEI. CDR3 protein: CASSVLAGTDTQYF. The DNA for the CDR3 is TGTGCCAGCAGCGTCCTAGCGGGGACGGATACGCAGTATTTT.

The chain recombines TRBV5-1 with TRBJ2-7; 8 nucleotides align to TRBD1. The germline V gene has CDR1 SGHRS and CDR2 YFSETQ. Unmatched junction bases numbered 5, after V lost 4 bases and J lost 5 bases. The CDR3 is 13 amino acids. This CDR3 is CASSARTGHEQYF. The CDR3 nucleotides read TGCGCCAGCAGCGCTCGGACAGGGCACGAGCAGTACTTC. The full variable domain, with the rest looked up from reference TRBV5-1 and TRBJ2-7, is KAGVTQTPRYLIKTRGQQVTLSCSPISGHRSVSWYQQTPGQGLQFLFEYFSETQRNKGNFPGRFSGRQFSNSRSEMNVSTLELGDSALYLCASSARTGHEQYFGPGTRLTVT.

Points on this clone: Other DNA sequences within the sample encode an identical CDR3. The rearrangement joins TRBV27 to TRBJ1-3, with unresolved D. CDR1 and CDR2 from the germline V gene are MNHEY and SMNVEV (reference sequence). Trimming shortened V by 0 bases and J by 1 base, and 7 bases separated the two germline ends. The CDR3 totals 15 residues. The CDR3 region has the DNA TGTGCCAGCAGTTTATCAGTGGGATCTGGAAACACCATATATTTT. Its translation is CASSLSVGSGNTIYF.

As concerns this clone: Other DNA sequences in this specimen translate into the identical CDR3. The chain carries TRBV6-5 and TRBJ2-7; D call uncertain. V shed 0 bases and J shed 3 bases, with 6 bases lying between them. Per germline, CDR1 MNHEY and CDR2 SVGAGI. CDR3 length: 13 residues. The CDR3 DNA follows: TGTGCCAGCAGTTACTCGCGAGGCTACGAGCAGTACTTC. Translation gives CASSYSRGYEQYF.